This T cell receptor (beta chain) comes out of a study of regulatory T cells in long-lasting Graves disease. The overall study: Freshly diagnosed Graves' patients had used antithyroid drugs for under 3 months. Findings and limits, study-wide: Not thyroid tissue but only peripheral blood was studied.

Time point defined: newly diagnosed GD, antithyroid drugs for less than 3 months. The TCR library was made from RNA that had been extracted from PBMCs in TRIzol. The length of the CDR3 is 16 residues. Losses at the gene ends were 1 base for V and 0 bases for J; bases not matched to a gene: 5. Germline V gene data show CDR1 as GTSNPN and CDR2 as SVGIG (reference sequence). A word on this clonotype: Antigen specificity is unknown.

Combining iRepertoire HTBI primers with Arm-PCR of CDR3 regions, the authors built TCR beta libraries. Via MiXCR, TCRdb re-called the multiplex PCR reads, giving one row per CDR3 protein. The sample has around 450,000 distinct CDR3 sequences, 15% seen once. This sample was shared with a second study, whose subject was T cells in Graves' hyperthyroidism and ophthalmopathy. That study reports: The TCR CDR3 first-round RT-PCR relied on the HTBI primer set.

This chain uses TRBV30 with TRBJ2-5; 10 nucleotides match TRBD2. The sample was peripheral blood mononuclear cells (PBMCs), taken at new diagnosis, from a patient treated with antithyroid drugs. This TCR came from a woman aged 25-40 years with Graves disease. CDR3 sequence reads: CAWSGQLAGHQETQYF. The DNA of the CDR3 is TGTGCCTGGAGTGGGCAACTAGCGGGGCACCAAGAGACCCAGTACTTC.